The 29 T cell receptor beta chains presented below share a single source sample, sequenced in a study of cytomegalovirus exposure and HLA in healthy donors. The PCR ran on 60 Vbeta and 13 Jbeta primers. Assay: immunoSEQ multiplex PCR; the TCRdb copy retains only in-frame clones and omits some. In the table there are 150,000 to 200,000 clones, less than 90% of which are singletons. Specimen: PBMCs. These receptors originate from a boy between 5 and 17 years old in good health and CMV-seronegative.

CDR3 DNA: TGCGCCAGCAGCCAGCCGACTAGCGGGGTTCCCAACGTCCTGACTTTC. It translates to CASSQPTSGVPNVLTF. The J gene is TRBJ2-6, the V gene TRBV4-1; 11 nucleotides align to TRBD2. Germline CDR1 and CDR2: MGHRA and YSYEKL. V shed 3 bases and J 8 bases; nucleotides not matched to a gene: 6. This CDR3 has 16 residues.

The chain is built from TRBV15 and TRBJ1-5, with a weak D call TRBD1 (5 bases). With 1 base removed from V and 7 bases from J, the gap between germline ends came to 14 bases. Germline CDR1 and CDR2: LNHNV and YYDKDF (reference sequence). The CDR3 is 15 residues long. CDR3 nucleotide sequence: TGTGCCACCAGCAGAGGAACTGGGGCTCGACAGCCCCAGCATTTT. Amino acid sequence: CATSRGTGARQPQHF.

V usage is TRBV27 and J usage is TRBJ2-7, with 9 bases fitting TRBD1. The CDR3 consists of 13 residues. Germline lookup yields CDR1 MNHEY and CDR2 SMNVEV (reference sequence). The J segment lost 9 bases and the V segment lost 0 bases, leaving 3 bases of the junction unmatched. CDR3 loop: CASSLSQGAGQYF. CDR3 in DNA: TGTGCCAGCAGTTTATCACAGGGGGCCGGGCAGTACTTC.

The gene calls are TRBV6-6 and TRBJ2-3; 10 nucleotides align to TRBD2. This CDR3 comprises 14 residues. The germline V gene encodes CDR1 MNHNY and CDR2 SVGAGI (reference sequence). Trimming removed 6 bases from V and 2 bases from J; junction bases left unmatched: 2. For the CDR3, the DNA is TGTGCCAGCAGAGCGGGAGGGTCCACAGATACGCAGTATTTT. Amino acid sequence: CASRAGGSTDTQYF.

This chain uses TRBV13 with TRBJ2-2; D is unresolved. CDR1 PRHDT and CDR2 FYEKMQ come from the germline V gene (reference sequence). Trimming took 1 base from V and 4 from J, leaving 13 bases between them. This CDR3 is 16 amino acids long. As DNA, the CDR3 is TGTGCCAGCAGCTTAGATCGTCAGGATTTCACCGGGGAGCTGTTTTTT. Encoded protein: CASSLDRQDFTGELFF.

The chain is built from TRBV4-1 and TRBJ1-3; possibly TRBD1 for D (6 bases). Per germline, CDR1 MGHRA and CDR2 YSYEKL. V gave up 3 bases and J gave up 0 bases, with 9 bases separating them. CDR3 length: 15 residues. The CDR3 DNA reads TGCGCCAGCAGCCAGGACAGCCTCTCTGGAAACACCATATATTTT. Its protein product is CASSQDSLSGNTIYF.

Here the CDR3 DNA reads TGTGCCAGTAGTATGTTCCGGGGGACTAGCGGGGGGGCGACCCGCGAGCAGTACTTC. Its protein product is CASSMFRGTSGGATREQYF. V usage is TRBV19 and J usage is TRBJ2-7, with TRBD2 matching 16 bases. Germline assignment: CDR1 LNHDA and CDR2 SQIVND (reference sequence). The CDR3 consists of 19 residues. V was clipped by 3 bases and J by 6 bases; unmatched bases: 14.

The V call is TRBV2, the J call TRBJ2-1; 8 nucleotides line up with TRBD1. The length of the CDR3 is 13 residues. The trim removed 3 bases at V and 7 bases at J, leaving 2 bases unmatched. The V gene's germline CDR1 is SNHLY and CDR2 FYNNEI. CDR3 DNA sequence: TGTGCCAGCAGTGACAGGGGGCTAAATGAGCAGTTCTTC. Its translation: CASSDRGLNEQFF.

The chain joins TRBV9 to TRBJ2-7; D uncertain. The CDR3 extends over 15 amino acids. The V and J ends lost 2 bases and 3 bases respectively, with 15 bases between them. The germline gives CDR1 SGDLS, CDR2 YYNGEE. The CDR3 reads CASSVSGHPYYEQYF. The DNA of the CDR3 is TGTGCCAGCAGCGTTTCGGGTCATCCCTACTACGAGCAGTACTTC. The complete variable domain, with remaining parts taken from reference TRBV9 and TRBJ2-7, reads DSGVTQTPKHLITATGQRVTLRCSPRSGDLSVYWYQQSLDQGLQFLIQYYNGEERAKGNILERFSAQQFPDLHSELNLSSLELGDSALYFCASSVSGHPYYEQYFGPGTRLTVT.

The CDR3 here is CASSRFRTGLADNEQFF. In DNA form, the CDR3 reads TGTGCCAGCAGTCGCTTTAGAACGGGACTAGCGGACAATGAGCAGTTCTTC. The V gene is TRBV28, the J gene TRBJ2-1; 11 nucleotides match TRBD2. The germline V gene encodes CDR1 MDHEN and CDR2 SYDVKM. The CDR3 extends over 17 amino acids. V trimming: 5 bases; J trimming: 5 bases; junction bases outside the gene matches: 11.

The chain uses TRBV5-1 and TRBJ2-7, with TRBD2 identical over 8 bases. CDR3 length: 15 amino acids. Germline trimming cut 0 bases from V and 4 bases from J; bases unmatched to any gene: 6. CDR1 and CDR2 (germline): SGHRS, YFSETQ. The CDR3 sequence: CASSLEVAGYYEQYF. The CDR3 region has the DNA TGCGCCAGCAGCTTGGAGGTAGCGGGGTATTACGAGCAGTACTTC.

CDR3 coding DNA: TGCGCCAGCAGCTTGAACATCCTCAGCTCCTACGAGCAGTACTTC. Its translation is CASSLNILSSYEQYF. V is TRBV5-1 and J is TRBJ2-7; no clear D gene. The CDR3 length is 15 residues. Germline V CDR1 and CDR2: SGHRS, YFSETQ. V lost 1 base and J 0 bases, leaving 11 bases between the germline ends. The full variable domain, with the rest looked up from reference TRBV5-1 and TRBJ2-7, is KAGVTQTPRYLIKTRGQQVTLSCSPISGHRSVSWYQQTPGQGLQFLFEYFSETQRNKGNFPGRFSGRQFSNSRSEMNVSTLELGDSALYLCASSLNILSSYEQYFGPGTRLTVT.

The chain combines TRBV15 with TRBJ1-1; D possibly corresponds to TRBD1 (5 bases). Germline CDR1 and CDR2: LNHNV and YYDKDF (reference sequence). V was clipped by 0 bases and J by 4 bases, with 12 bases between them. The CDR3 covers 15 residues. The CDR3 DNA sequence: TGTGCCACCAGCAGAGATACAGGAGGGTTCACTGAAGCTTTCTTT. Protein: CATSRDTGGFTEAFF.

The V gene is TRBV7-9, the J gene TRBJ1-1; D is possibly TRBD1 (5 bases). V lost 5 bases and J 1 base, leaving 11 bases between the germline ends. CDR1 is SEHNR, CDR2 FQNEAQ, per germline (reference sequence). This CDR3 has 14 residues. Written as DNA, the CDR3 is TGTGCCAGCAGCCCCGACCAGGGGAACACTGAAGCTTTCTTT. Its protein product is CASSPDQGNTEAFF.

CDR3 residues: CASSLGQARQYF. In DNA, the CDR3 is TGTGCCAGCAGCCTGGGACAGGCGCGGCAGTACTTC. The chain has TRBV5-6 and TRBJ2-7; the match to TRBD1 covers 8 bases. CDR1 SGHDT and CDR2 YYEEEE come from the germline V gene. J gave up 9 bases and V 4 bases, and 6 bases lay outside the gene matches. The CDR3 is 12 amino acids.

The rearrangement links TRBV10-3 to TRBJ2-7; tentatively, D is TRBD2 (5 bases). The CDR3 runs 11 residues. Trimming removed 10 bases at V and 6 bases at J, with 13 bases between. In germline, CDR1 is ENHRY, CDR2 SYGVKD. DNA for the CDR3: TGTGCCACAGGCTCGGGGTTCGAGCAGTACTTC. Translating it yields CATGSGFEQYF.

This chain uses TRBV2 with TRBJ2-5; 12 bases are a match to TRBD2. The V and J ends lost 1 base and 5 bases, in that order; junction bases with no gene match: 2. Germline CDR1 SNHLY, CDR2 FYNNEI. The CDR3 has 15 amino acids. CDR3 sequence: CASSEGLAGDETQYF. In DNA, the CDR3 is TGTGCCAGCAGTGAAGGACTAGCGGGAGATGAGACCCAGTACTTC. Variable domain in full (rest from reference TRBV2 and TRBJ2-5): EPEVTQTPSHQVTQMGQEVILRCVPISNHLYFYWYRQILGQKVEFLVSFYNNEISEKSEIFDDQFSVERPDGSNFTLKIRSTKLEDSAMYFCASSEGLAGDETQYFGPGTRLLVL.

CDR3 in DNA: TGTGCCATCAATAGACAGCCAATCCTCACGAACACCGGGGAGCTGTTTTTT. It encodes CAINRQPILTNTGELFF. V usage is TRBV10-3 and J usage is TRBJ2-2, with D possibly matching TRBD1 (5 bases). The CDR3 extends over 17 amino acids. Between the trimmed V and J ends, which lost 7 bases and 0 bases, there was a span of 18 bases. The germline CDR1 and CDR2 sequences are ENHRY and SYGVKD.

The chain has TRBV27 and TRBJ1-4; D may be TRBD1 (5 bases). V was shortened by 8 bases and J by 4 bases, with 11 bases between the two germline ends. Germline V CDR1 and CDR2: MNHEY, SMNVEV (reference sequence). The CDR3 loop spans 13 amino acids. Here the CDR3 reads CASRPGLNEKLFF. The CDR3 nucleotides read TGTGCCAGCCGCCCGGGACTTAATGAAAAACTGTTTTTT.

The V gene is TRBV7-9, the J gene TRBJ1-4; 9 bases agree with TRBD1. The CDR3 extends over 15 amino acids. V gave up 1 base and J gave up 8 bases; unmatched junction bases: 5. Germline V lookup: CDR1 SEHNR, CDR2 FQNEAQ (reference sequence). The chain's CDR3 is CASSLVGTGLEKLFF. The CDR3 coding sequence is TGTGCCAGCAGCTTAGTAGGGACAGGGTTGGAAAAACTGTTTTTT. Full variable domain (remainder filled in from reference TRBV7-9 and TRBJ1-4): DTGVSQNPRHKITKRGQNVTFRCDPISEHNRLYWYRQTLGQGPEFLTYFQNEAQLEKSRLLSDRFSAERPKGSFSTLEIQRTEQGDSAMYLCASSLVGTGLEKLFFGSGTQLSVL.

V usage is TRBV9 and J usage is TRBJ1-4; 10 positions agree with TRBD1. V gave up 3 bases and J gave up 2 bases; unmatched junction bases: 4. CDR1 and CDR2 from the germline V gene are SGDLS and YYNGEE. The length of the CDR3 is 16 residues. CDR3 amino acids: CASSGQGADTNEKLFF. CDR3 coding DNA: TGTGCCAGCAGCGGACAGGGGGCGGATACTAATGAAAAACTGTTTTTT.

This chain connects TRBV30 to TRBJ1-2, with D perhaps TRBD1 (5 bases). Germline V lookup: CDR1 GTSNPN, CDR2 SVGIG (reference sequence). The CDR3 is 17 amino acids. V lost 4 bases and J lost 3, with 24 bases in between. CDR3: CAWTGSIGRADYYGYTF. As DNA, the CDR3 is TGTGCCTGGACGGGTAGCATAGGCAGGGCTGATTACTATGGCTACACCTTC.

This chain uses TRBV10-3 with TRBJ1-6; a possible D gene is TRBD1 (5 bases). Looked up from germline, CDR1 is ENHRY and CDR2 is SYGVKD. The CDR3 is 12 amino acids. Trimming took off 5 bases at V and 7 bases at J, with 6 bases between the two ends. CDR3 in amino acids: CAISRGNSPLHF. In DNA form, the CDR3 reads TGTGCCATCAGTCGGGGGAATTCACCCCTCCACTTT.

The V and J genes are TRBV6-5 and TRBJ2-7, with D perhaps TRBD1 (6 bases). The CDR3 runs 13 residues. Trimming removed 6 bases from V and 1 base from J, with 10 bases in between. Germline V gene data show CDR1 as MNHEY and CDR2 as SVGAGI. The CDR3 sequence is CASSPGESYEQYF. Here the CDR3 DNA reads TGTGCCAGCAGCCCAGGGGAGTCCTACGAGCAGTACTTC.

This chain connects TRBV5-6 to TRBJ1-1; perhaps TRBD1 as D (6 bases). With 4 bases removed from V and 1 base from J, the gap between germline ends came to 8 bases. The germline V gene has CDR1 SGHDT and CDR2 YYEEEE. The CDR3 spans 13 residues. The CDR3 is CASSARGNTEAFF. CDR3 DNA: TGTGCCAGCAGCGCCAGGGGGAACACTGAAGCTTTCTTT.

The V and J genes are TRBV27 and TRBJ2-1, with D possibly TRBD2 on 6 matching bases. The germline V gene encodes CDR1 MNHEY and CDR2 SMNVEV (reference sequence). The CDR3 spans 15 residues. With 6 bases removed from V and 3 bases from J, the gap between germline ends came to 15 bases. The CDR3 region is CASRIPGTGYNEQFF. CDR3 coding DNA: TGTGCCAGCAGAATCCCCGGGACTGGCTACAATGAGCAGTTCTTC.

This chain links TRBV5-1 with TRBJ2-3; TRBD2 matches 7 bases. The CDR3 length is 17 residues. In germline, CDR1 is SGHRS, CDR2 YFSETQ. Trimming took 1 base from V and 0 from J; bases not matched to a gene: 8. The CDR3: CASSLMGLAESTDTQYF. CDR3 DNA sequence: TGCGCCAGCAGCTTGATGGGCCTAGCGGAAAGCACAGATACGCAGTATTTT.

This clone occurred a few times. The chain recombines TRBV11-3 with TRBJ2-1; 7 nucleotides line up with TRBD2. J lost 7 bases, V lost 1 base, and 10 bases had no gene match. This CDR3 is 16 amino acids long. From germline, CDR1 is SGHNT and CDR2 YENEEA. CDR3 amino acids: CASSLVLAGAGNEQFF. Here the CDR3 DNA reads TGTGCCAGCAGCTTAGTATTGGCGGGAGCTGGGAATGAGCAGTTCTTC.

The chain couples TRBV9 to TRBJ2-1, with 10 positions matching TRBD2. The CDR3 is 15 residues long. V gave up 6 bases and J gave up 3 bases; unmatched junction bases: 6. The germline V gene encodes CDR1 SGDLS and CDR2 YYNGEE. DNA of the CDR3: TGTGCCAGCACCATAGGACTAGCGGACTACAATGAGCAGTTCTTC. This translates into CASTIGLADYNEQFF.